The T cell receptor beta chain described here comes from a study of cytomegalovirus exposure and HLA in healthy donors. Overall study results and limits: While the bulk of TCR sequences proved rare, some public TCRs turned up in many donors.

This CDR3 comprises 16 residues. Losses at the gene ends were 0 bases for V and 4 bases for J; bases not matched to a gene: 6. Germline values: CDR1 SGHAT, CDR2 FQNNGV. This PCR relied on a set of 60 Vbeta primers and 13 Jbeta primers. Sequencing was performed with immunoSEQ multiplex PCR; in TCRdb, only in-frame clones are kept and a portion is missing. Of under 300,000 clones in the sample, about 90% were seen once. This clone was counted only a few times. Its antigen is undetermined. The sequenced material came from PBMCs. This chain connects TRBV11-2 to TRBJ1-2; 9 bases agree with TRBD1. This TCR was recovered from a girl aged 2 to 10 in good health and CMV-seronegative. CDR3: CASSLEENRGPYGYTF. The CDR3 bases are TGTGCCAGCAGCTTAGAAGAGAACAGGGGGCCCTATGGCTACACCTTC. Full variable domain (rest looked up from reference TRBV11-2 and TRBJ1-2): EAGVAQSPRYKIIEKRQSVAFWCNPISGHATLYWYQQILGQGPKLLIQFQNNGVVDDSQLPKDRFSAERLKGVDSTLKIQPAKLEDSAVYLCASSLEENRGPYGYTFGSGTRLTVV.